Included here is one T cell receptor (beta chain) sequence, with context. Its target antigen remains unknown. No base-level quality is on record; no much larger clone is a single base apart. This specimen belongs to a study of blood T cell repertoires in COVID-19 (TCRdb year 2020). For the study in its entirety: Collaborator samples came from the United States, Italy and Spain and covered acute and convalescent phases of COVID-19. The prospective study material was composed of cDNA or gDNA derived from T cells, B-cell-depleted T cells, or PBMCs. Subjects who had been exposed to COVID-19, were actively infected with it, or had recovered from it provided the deeply sampled blood TCRbeta repertoires that made up the dataset. A freely available public database, intended as a resource for researchers studying the immune response to SARS-CoV-2, is where the repertoires were released. The samples were drawn from two sources: the first 160 participants of the ongoing ImmuneRACE study, and 1,000 to 1,500 subjects contributed by 6 global collaborators. Sample metadata almost always included a de-identified subject ID, COVID-19 status, age in years and sex. Where available, HLA class I and class II types were taken from metadata supplied by the sample provider and were not determined by assay-based typing.

TCRbeta CDR3 regions were amplified from genomic DNA using the immunoSEQ Assay, a bias-controlled multiplex PCR. The paper's processing steps were these. Nucleated cell counts per sample were estimated from amplification of reference gene primers within the assay. To quantify the absolute abundance of each unique TCRbeta CDR3 rearrangement, sequence reads were collapsed and filtered. Productive Simpson clonality was computed per sample as the square root of Simpson's diversity index over productive rearrangements. The immuneACCESS repertoire file appears here via TCRdb, limited to in-frame rearrangements. These files lack a portion of the clones; in checked studies, under half of the deficit traces to unresolved V genes, and the cause of the others is not known. V and J calls and clone size are given by that table; D and trimming were obtained from the DNA. For this sample there are 30,000 to 35,000 clones; about 90% appear just once. Roughly a tenth of the sample lies in the top ten.

As encoded in the germline V gene, CDR1 is SGHRS while CDR2 is YFSETQ. The V end gives up 4 bases and the J end 2 bases, leaving 10 bases in the junction not matched to a gene. Measured from the cysteine to the phenylalanine, the CDR3 is 17 residues long. The only DNA kept is the CDR3, 51 bases in frame from the first base. Each collaborating institution followed its own protocols to collect whole blood in K2EDTA tubes. For TCRbeta analysis, collaborators shipped samples as frozen whole blood, isolated PBMCs, or DNA extracted from either of those sample types. What the work shows at the level of the full study, not this receptor alone: How much clinical and demographic metadata was included differed by source and by participant, and the metadata was provided uncurated.

This clonotype originated in an elderly man with active COVID-19. The sequencing input was peripheral blood. In this chain, TRBV5-1 is recombined with TRBJ2-2; TRBD1 fits 8 bases in the junction. This receptor has the CDR3 CASSITDRGINTGELFF. The sequence in DNA is TGCGCCAGCAGCATAACCGACAGGGGAATTAACACCGGGGAGCTGTTTTTT.